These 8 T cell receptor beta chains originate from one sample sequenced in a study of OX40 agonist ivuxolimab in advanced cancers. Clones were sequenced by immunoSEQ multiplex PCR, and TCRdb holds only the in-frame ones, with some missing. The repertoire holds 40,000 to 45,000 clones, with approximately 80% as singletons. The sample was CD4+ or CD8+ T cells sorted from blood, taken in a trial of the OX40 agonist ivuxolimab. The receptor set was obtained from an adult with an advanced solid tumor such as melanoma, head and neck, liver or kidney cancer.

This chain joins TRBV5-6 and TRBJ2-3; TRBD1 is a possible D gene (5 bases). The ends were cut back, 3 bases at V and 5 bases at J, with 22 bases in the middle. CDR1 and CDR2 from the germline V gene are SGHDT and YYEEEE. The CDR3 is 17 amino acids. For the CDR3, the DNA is TGTGCCAGCAGCTCAATAGAGCAGGTGGGGCGGTTAGATACGCAGTATTTT. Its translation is CASSSIEQVGRLDTQYF.

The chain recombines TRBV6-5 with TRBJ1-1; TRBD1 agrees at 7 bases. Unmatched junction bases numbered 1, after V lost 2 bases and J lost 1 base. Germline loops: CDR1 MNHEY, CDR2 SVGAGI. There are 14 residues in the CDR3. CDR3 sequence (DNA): TGTGCCAGCAGTTACGACAGGGAGAACACTGAAGCTTTCTTT. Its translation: CASSYDRENTEAFF.

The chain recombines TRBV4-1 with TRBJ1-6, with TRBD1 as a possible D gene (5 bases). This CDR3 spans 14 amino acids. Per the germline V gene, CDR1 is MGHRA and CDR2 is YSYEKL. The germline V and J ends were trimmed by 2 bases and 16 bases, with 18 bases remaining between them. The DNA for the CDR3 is TGCGCCAGCAGCCAAACCAAGGACGGGGCACGACTCCACTTT. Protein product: CASSQTKDGARLHF.

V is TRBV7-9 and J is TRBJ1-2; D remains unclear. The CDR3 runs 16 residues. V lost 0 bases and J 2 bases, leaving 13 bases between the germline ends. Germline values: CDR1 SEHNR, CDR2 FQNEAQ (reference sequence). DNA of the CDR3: TGTGCCAGCAGCTTAGCGCCGGGCAGCACCAACTATGGCTACACCTTC. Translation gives CASSLAPGSTNYGYTF.

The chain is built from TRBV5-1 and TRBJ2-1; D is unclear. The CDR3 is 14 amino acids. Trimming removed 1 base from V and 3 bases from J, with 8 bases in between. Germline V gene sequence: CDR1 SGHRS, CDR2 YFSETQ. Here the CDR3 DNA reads TGCGCCAGCAGCTTGTCTTCGGGCTACAATGAGCAGTTCTTC. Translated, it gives CASSLSSGYNEQFF.

CDR3 residues: CASSMASGGANEQFF. DNA for the CDR3: TGTGCCAGCAGCATGGCTAGCGGGGGGGCCAATGAGCAGTTCTTC. The chain has TRBV7-9 and TRBJ2-1; 12 bases fit TRBD2. V trimming: 5 bases; J trimming: 6 bases; junction bases outside the gene matches: 5. Germline lookup yields CDR1 SEHNR and CDR2 FQNEAQ (reference sequence). The CDR3 length is 15 residues. The variable domain in full, with the rest retrieved from reference TRBV7-9 and TRBJ2-1, is DTGVSQNPRHKITKRGQNVTFRCDPISEHNRLYWYRQTLGQGPEFLTYFQNEAQLEKSRLLSDRFSAERPKGSFSTLEIQRTEQGDSAMYLCASSMASGGANEQFFGPGTRLTVL.

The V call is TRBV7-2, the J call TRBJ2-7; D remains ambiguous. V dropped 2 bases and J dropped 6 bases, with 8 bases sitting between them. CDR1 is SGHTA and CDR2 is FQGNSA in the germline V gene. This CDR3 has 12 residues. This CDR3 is CASSLHRSEQYF. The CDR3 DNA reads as TGTGCCAGCAGCTTACATCGGTCCGAGCAGTACTTC.

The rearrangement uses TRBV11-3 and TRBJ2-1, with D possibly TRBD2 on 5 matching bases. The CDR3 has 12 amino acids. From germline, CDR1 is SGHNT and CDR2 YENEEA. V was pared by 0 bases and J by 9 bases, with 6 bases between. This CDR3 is CASSLDAGEQFF. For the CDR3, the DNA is TGTGCCAGCAGCTTAGACGCGGGTGAGCAGTTCTTC.